This T cell receptor beta chain was captured in a study of beta chain features in type 1 diabetes. Whole-study findings and limits: Reduced insertions and increased deletions marked VDJ junctions in type 1 diabetes patients. High TCR expression in some cells could lead to their over-representation in cDNA sequencing. Patients showed naive, central memory and Treg TCRB repertoires that appeared more similar than those of healthy donors.

This CDR3 is 16 amino acids long. V lost 0 bases, J lost 6 bases, and 11 bases stayed unmatched. Germline lookup yields CDR1 MGHRA and CDR2 YSYEKL. Comment on this clone: Its antigen is not known.

Of the isolated RNA, all was reverse transcribed, and so the sequenced material was expressed TCRB transcripts. About 3.7 million reads per sample were averaged for naive, central memory and regulatory samples. Measured with immunoSEQ multiplex PCR; TCRdb has only the in-frame clones, and not every one. The sample yields 60,000 to 75,000 clones, about 60% seen once. The receptor's source is a woman under 30 in good health. The sample was Tregs from blood. The gene calls are TRBV4-1 and TRBJ2-7; 7 bases fit TRBD1. The DNA of the CDR3 is TGCGCCAGCAGCCAAGATCCTCAAAGGGGGCGGGCCGAGCAGTACTTC. It specifies CASSQDPQRGRAEQYF.